Listed below are T cell receptor beta chains from one sample, sequenced in a study of long-term antiretroviral therapy in people with HIV. Some clones are missing from TCRdb's copy, which holds only in-frame ones; the method was immunoSEQ multiplex PCR. The sample carries about 25,000 clones, 80% to 90% recorded once. The source was unsorted PBMCs, collected 1.2 years after starting antiretroviral therapy. The receptors come from a man over 45 with HIV. Each CDR3 is given with its conserved first and last residue. Clone size appears in some rows only: once, few, many, or a class for an expanded clone.

abundance	v_gene	j_gene	CDR3aa
NA	TRBV15	TRBJ2-5	CATSSGGGGVIETQYF
once	TRBV11-2	TRBJ2-1	CASRGFLLHEQFF
NA	TRBV11-2	TRBJ1-2	CASSLESRVGGYTF
NA	TRBV10-2	TRBJ1-5	CASSDTGRKGQPQHF
NA	TRBV6-5	TRBJ2-1	CASSYPTGGSYNEQFF
NA	TRBV5-1	TRBJ2-7	CASSLTGTITYEQYF
NA	TRBV5-1	TRBJ2-7	CASSLGTSGGGYEQYF
NA	TRBV6-6	TRBJ1-4	CASSYSIAGGGEKLFF
NA	TRBV19	TRBJ2-7	CASSISRTVWEAEQYF
NA	TRBV28	TRBJ1-2	CASSRQGAEGGYTF
NA	TRBV5-1	TRBJ2-1	CASSLGQTPRNEQFF
once	TRBV6-1	TRBJ2-1	CASSVRGNSYNEQFF
NA	TRBV7-9	TRBJ2-7	CASSSGTRNYEQYF